These T cell receptor beta chains were read from a single sample in a study of monozygotic twins with inflammatory bowel disease. Following a re-call of the 5' RACE reads, TCRdb has one entry per CDR3 protein and lacks DNA. Its table records roughly 320,000 distinct CDR3 sequences. The specimen sequenced was blood. The receptors originated from a human donor with ulcerative colitis or Crohn's disease, or a healthy co-twin of an affected twin (not recorded which). CDR3s include the opening cysteine and the closing phenylalanine or tryptophan. The order of the fields is J gene, V gene, CDR3 protein.

TRBJ2-2 | TRBV12-3/TRBV12-4 | CASSGGRFTGELFF
TRBJ1-2 | TRBV18 | CASSPDTIGGNYGYTF
TRBJ2-1 | TRBV5-5 | CASSLGPRGFGNEQFF
TRBJ2-2 | TRBV20-1 | CSAPGASRTGELFF
TRBJ2-1 | TRBV25-1 | CASSDPGYNEQFF
TRBJ2-5 | TRBV10-3 | CAISESGGKETQYF
TRBJ2-7 | TRBV21-1 | CASSSSAAGCFILAGPSYEQYF
TRBJ2-2 | TRBV7-2 | CASSLARAQTGELFF
TRBJ1-1 | TRBV7-2 | CASSLVAAMNTEAFF
TRBJ1-2 | TRBV30 | CAYTGRSYGYTF
TRBJ2-7 | TRBV20-1 | CSARVNYEQYF
TRBJ1-4 | TRBV10-3 | CAIRTADNEKLFF
TRBJ2-2 | TRBV5-6 | CASSSEAGTGATGELFF
TRBJ2-7 | TRBV5-4 | CASSLKGYTYEQYF
TRBJ1-6 | TRBV4-3 | CASSQVPQGTGMTPLHF
TRBJ2-7 | TRBV30 | CAESSGQGNYEQYF
TRBJ2-2 | TRBV25-1 | CASSETTGRNTGELFF
TRBJ2-7 | TRBV5-1 | CASSLWGTSGSSYEQYF
TRBJ2-7 | TRBV6-2/TRBV6-3 | CASSYSSTSGGAYEQYF
TRBJ2-2 | TRBV6-5 | CASRGVSTGELFF
TRBJ2-1 | TRBV5-4 | CASSPDRAPYNEQFF
TRBJ2-1 | TRBV20-1 | CSARDRTSSPYNEQFF
TRBJ1-4 | TRBV28 | CASRGGNEKLFF
TRBJ2-7 | TRBV10-3 | CAISDSTGGSLYEQYF
TRBJ1-5 | TRBV2 | CASSELRAPGQPQHF
TRBJ2-1 | TRBV7-9 | CASSNTGTGYNEQFF
TRBJ2-7 | TRBV7-9 | CASSLPGLAGASYEQYF
TRBJ2-1 | TRBV10-3 | CAISESLVPPLQFF
TRBJ2-7 | TRBV18 | CASSPGTGDSEQYF
TRBJ2-1 | TRBV4-3 | CASSQGNRQGLEQFF
TRBJ2-1 | TRBV7-2 | CASSPLDRGRGNEQFF
TRBJ2-7 | TRBV10-3 | CAIGEGSEQYF
TRBJ2-7 | TRBV28 | CASSSPPEQYF
TRBJ1-1 | TRBV5-6 | CASSWTGSLEAFF
TRBJ2-7 | TRBV27 | CASSFHGGLYEQYF
TRBJ2-7 | TRBV18 | CASSPLDRGSYEQYF
TRBJ2-1 | TRBV6-5 | CASSIESSYNEQFF
TRBJ2-7 | TRBV5-1 | CASTRDSYSYEQYF
TRBJ2-3 | TRBV20-1 | CSARPLVWDTDTQYF
TRBJ1-6 | TRBV5-5 | CASRWPGYSPLHF
TRBJ2-1 | TRBV5-1 | CASSSIAGSTNEQFF
TRBJ1-2 | TRBV15 | CATSRDRSTGGNEGYTF
TRBJ1-1 | TRBV28 | CASSFAPFRVGAEAFF
TRBJ2-7 | TRBV14 | CASSQDSLGQGYF
TRBJ2-1 | TRBV7-3 | CASSLMVKDEQFF